This record covers a single TCR beta chain. What it recognizes is unknown. This entry belongs to a study of cytomegalovirus exposure and HLA in healthy donors. Study results and caveats: Associated with cytomegalovirus, according to the listing, were 170 or so TCR beta chains. Follow-up analysis seemed to connect common viral pathogens with several of the most significant clusters identified. Based on reports, TCR beta sequences accurately predicted HLA-A and HLA-B alleles for most subjects.

Germline CDR1 reads MGHRA; CDR2 reads YSYEKL. V gave up 2 bases and J gave up 3 bases; unmatched junction bases: 4. CDR3 length equals 15 residues. The primer mix had 60 Vbeta and 13 Jbeta primers. Using immunoSEQ multiplex PCR, the repertoire was profiled, and TCRdb retains in-frame clones only, with some absent. Found here are 120,000 or so clones, approximately 82% of them singletons; the top ten hold 15% to 25%. The chain combines TRBV4-1 with TRBJ2-1; TRBD2 matches 7 bases. This TCR came from a man in his late teens or twenties in good health and CMV-seropositive. Sequencing was done on a sample of PBMCs. Here the CDR3 reads CASSQTGTNYNEQFF. The CDR3 coding sequence is TGCGCCAGCAGCCAAACCGGGACTAACTACAATGAGCAGTTCTTC.